Following are 10 T cell receptor beta chains from one sample sequenced in a study of blood T cell repertoires in COVID-19. Sequenced by immunoSEQ multiplex PCR; TCRdb stores in-frame clones only, minus some. The sample records some 120,000 clones, more than 70% being singletons. The sample consisted of peripheral blood. These receptors originate from a human donor in a cohort sampled during active COVID-19.

The rearrangement joins TRBV5-4 to TRBJ1-2; 11 bases align to TRBD1. The junction had 8 bases not matched to a gene; V was cut back by 5 bases and J by 2 bases. The CDR3 is 16 amino acids. From germline, CDR1 is SGHNT and CDR2 YYREEE (reference sequence). The DNA for the CDR3 is TGTGCCAGCAGGCGGGGACAGGGGGACTACAACTATGGCTACACCTTC. This translates into CASRRGQGDYNYGYTF.

The rearrangement joins TRBV7-9 to TRBJ1-4; 7 nucleotides agree with TRBD1. The CDR3 is 14 residues long. Germline CDR1 reads SEHNR; CDR2 reads FQNEAQ (reference sequence). J was trimmed by 8 bases and V by 5 bases; bases with no gene match: 8. The CDR3 loop is CASSQGQNIEKLFF. The CDR3 DNA follows: TGTGCCAGCAGCCAGGGACAGAACATCGAAAAACTGTTTTTT.

The genes are TRBV11-2 and TRBJ2-3; D perhaps matches TRBD2 (5 bases). Trimming removed 3 bases at V and 7 bases at J, with 11 bases between. The CDR3 length is 13 residues. The germline gives CDR1 SGHAT, CDR2 FQNNGV. CDR3 residues: CASSFEPGNTQYF. The CDR3 nucleotides read TGTGCCAGCAGCTTCGAACCCGGGAATACGCAGTATTTT.

The CDR3 DNA reads as TGTGCCAGCAGTTTAACCGGACACCCCATGAACACTGAAGCTTTCTTT. Translating gives CASSLTGHPMNTEAFF. The V call is TRBV28, the J call TRBJ1-1, with TRBD1 as a possible D gene (5 bases). Germline lookup yields CDR1 MDHEN and CDR2 SYDVKM. Trimming took 2 bases from V and 0 from J, leaving 13 bases between them. The CDR3 is 16 residues long.

A single count supports this clone. This chain uses TRBV6-5 with TRBJ2-7, with 9 bases aligning to TRBD2. This CDR3 has 15 residues. CDR1 MNHEY and CDR2 SVGAGI come from the germline V gene. The junction had 8 bases not matched to a gene; V was cut back by 7 bases and J by 1 base. For the CDR3, the DNA is TGTGCCAGCACCCTACTAGCGGGTTTTTCCTACGAGCAGTACTTC. Translation: CASTLLAGFSYEQYF.

J is TRBJ1-2 and V is TRBV19, with 7 bases fitting TRBD1. The CDR3 covers 13 residues. V shed 8 bases and J 1 base; nucleotides not matched to a gene: 4. CDR1 is LNHDA and CDR2 is SQIVND in the germline V gene (reference sequence). As DNA, the CDR3 is TGTGCCAGTCTAGGGACAGTTAACTATGGCTACACCTTC. Encoded protein: CASLGTVNYGYTF.

The rearrangement joins TRBV2 to TRBJ2-1; D is possibly TRBD2 (6 bases). V was shortened by 9 bases and J by 6 bases, with 18 bases between the two germline ends. The CDR3 loop spans 14 amino acids. From germline, CDR1 is SNHLY and CDR2 FYNNEI. The CDR3 DNA reads TGTGCCAGGAGCTCCGCGGGAAAGAGCAATGAGCAGTTCTTC. This sequence encodes CARSSAGKSNEQFF.

The rearrangement joins TRBV6-5 to TRBJ2-1, with TRBD1 matching over 9 bases. The ends lost 6 bases at V and 7 bases at J; junction bases unmatched: 4. CDR3 length: 13 residues. CDR1 MNHEY and CDR2 SVGAGI come from the germline V gene. The CDR3 region is CASRAQGANEQFF. The CDR3 nucleotides read TGTGCCAGCAGGGCACAGGGGGCTAATGAGCAGTTCTTC.

The chain employs TRBV6-5 and TRBJ1-3; D call uncertain. With 6 bases removed from V and 0 bases from J, the gap between germline ends came to 12 bases. From germline, CDR1 is MNHEY and CDR2 SVGAGI. The CDR3 loop spans 15 amino acids. The CDR3 region has the DNA TGTGCCAGCAGGACGGAATACTACTCTGGAAACACCATATATTTT. Its translation is CASRTEYYSGNTIYF.

The genes are TRBV30 and TRBJ1-5; weak D call: TRBD1 (5 bases). The germline V and J ends were trimmed by 2 bases and 0 bases, with 14 bases remaining between them. CDR3 length: 16 residues. CDR1 is GTSNPN and CDR2 is SVGIG in the germline V gene (reference sequence). CDR3 residues: CAWSYQGPNSNQPQHF. CDR3 nucleotides: TGTGCCTGGAGTTACCAGGGCCCTAATAGCAATCAGCCCCAGCATTTT.